Listed below are T cell receptor beta chains from one sample, sequenced in a study of blood T cell repertoires in COVID-19. Assay used: immunoSEQ multiplex PCR; TCRdb lists only in-frame clones, some missing. The sample has approximately 450,000 clones; 85% to 90% are singletons. The source material was PBMCs or T cells enriched from blood (not recorded which). Receptors originate from a man younger than 45 who had recovered from COVID-19. The CDR3 runs from the conserved cysteine through the conserved F or W. A D gene is named only where the DNA matches it firmly. For some rows the clone size is stated as once, few or many, or as a class when expanded; others skip it.

v_call: TRBV7-9; d_call: NA; j_call: TRBJ1-2; clone_size: NA; cdr3_aa: CASGGPSTNYGYTF; cdr3_nt: TGTGCCAGCGGGGGCCCAAGCACTAACTATGGCTACACCTTC
v_call: TRBV11-2; d_call: TRBD2; j_call: TRBJ2-7; clone_size: NA; cdr3_aa: CASSLGPEREGPYEQYF; cdr3_nt: TGTGCCAGCAGCTTAGGCCCCGAGCGGGAGGGCCCTTACGAGCAGTACTTC
v_call: TRBV7-8; d_call: NA; j_call: TRBJ2-7; clone_size: NA; cdr3_aa: CASSNTGLRYEQYF; cdr3_nt: TGTGCCAGCAGCAATACGGGACTCAGGTACGAGCAGTACTTC
v_call: TRBV5-5; d_call: TRBD1; j_call: TRBJ1-2; clone_size: NA; cdr3_aa: CASSHDRGGDGYTF; cdr3_nt: TGTGCCAGCAGCCACGACAGGGGAGGAGATGGCTACACCTTC
v_call: TRBV2; d_call: NA; j_call: TRBJ2-1; clone_size: NA; cdr3_aa: CASSEVAQFF; cdr3_nt: TGTGCCAGCAGTGAGGTAGCTCAGTTCTTC
v_call: TRBV5-1; d_call: TRBD2; j_call: TRBJ2-5; clone_size: NA; cdr3_aa: CASSLGLAGGWQETQYF; cdr3_nt: TGCGCCAGCAGCCTCGGACTAGCGGGAGGTTGGCAAGAGACCCAGTACTTC
v_call: TRBV5-1; d_call: TRBD1; j_call: TRBJ2-7; clone_size: NA; cdr3_aa: CASSLRGQGADEQYF; cdr3_nt: TGCGCCAGCAGCTTGAGGGGGCAGGGGGCGGACGAGCAGTACTTC
v_call: TRBV18; d_call: NA; j_call: TRBJ2-2; clone_size: NA; cdr3_aa: CASSPSSDRTSGGLFF; cdr3_nt: TGTGCCAGCTCACCCTCGTCGGACAGAACCTCGGGGGGGCTGTTTTTT
v_call: TRBV15; d_call: NA; j_call: TRBJ2-5; clone_size: NA; cdr3_aa: CATSSHPGTSVASTETQYF; cdr3_nt: TGTGCCACCAGCAGTCATCCCGGGACATCGGTTGCGAGCACAGAGACCCAGTACTTC
v_call: TRBV16; d_call: TRBD1; j_call: TRBJ1-1; clone_size: once; cdr3_aa: CASSQWGQSLSAFF; cdr3_nt: TGTGCCAGCAGCCAATGGGGACAGTCTTTGTCAGCTTTCTTT
v_call: TRBV4-2; d_call: NA; j_call: TRBJ1-5; clone_size: NA; cdr3_aa: CASSQKDQGHQPQHF; cdr3_nt: TGTGCCAGCAGCCAAAAGGACCAGGGACACCAGCCCCAGCATTTT
v_call: TRBV28; d_call: TRBD1; j_call: TRBJ1-1; clone_size: NA; cdr3_aa: CASNTPAGGDTEAFF; cdr3_nt: TGTGCCAGCAATACCCCGGCAGGGGGAGACACTGAAGCTTTCTTT
v_call: TRBV7-6; d_call: NA; j_call: TRBJ1-1; clone_size: NA; cdr3_aa: CASSPRGRAEAFF; cdr3_nt: TGTGCCAGCAGCCCTAGGGGCAGGGCTGAAGCTTTCTTT
v_call: TRBV2; d_call: TRBD2; j_call: TRBJ2-5; clone_size: NA; cdr3_aa: CASRTSGRGDQETQYF; cdr3_nt: TGTGCCAGCAGGACTAGCGGGAGGGGGGACCAAGAGACCCAGTACTTC
v_call: TRBV4-1; d_call: NA; j_call: TRBJ2-5; clone_size: NA; cdr3_aa: CASSQDAGHPGETQYF; cdr3_nt: TGCGCCAGCAGCCAAGATGCAGGACATCCAGGGGAGACCCAGTACTTC
v_call: TRBV21-1; d_call: NA; j_call: TRBJ1-5; clone_size: NA; cdr3_aa: CASSKVPREDQPQHF; cdr3_nt: TGTGCCAGCAGCAAAGTCCCCAGGGAGGATCAGCCCCAGCATTTT
v_call: TRBV28; d_call: NA; j_call: TRBJ1-6; clone_size: NA; cdr3_aa: CASTDPWDGPGGIGPLHF; cdr3_nt: TGTGCCAGCACGGACCCATGGGACGGACCGGGGGGGATCGGACCCCTCCACTTT
v_call: TRBV10-3; d_call: TRBD1; j_call: TRBJ1-2; clone_size: NA; cdr3_aa: CAISGGQGHGYTF; cdr3_nt: TGTGCCATCAGCGGGGGACAGGGCCATGGCTACACCTTC
v_call: TRBV27; d_call: TRBD1; j_call: TRBJ2-3; clone_size: NA; cdr3_aa: CASSAGQGVGTDTQYF; cdr3_nt: TGTGCCAGCAGCGCCGGACAGGGGGTTGGCACAGATACGCAGTATTTT
v_call: TRBV24-1; d_call: TRBD2; j_call: TRBJ2-1; clone_size: NA; cdr3_aa: CATGGERGANEQFF; cdr3_nt: TGTGCCACCGGGGGCGAGCGGGGGGCTAATGAGCAGTTCTTC
v_call: TRBV15; d_call: TRBD1; j_call: TRBJ2-3; clone_size: NA; cdr3_aa: CATSRTGQITDTQYF; cdr3_nt: TGTGCCACCAGCAGGACGGGACAGATCACAGATACGCAGTATTTT
v_call: TRBV11-2; d_call: TRBD1; j_call: TRBJ2-7; clone_size: many; cdr3_aa: CASSRDRGGEQYF; cdr3_nt: TGTGCCAGCAGCCGGGACAGGGGGGGCGAGCAGTACTTC
v_call: TRBV5-1; d_call: TRBD1; j_call: TRBJ1-5; clone_size: NA; cdr3_aa: CASSLAPTTGQRNQPQHF; cdr3_nt: TGCGCCAGCAGCTTGGCCCCTACGACAGGGCAGAGGAATCAGCCCCAGCATTTT
v_call: TRBV19; d_call: TRBD2; j_call: TRBJ2-1; clone_size: NA; cdr3_aa: CASSTSPLAGVNEQFF; cdr3_nt: TGTGCCAGTAGTACCAGTCCCCTAGCGGGAGTAAATGAGCAGTTCTTC
v_call: TRBV10-3; d_call: NA; j_call: TRBJ2-3; clone_size: NA; cdr3_aa: CAISESPDYLGTQYF; cdr3_nt: TGTGCCATCAGTGAGTCGCCAGACTACTTGGGTACGCAGTATTTT
v_call: TRBV18; d_call: NA; j_call: TRBJ1-1; clone_size: NA; cdr3_aa: CASSPGQNTEAFF; cdr3_nt: TGTGCCAGCTCACCGGGACAGAACACTGAAGCTTTCTTT
v_call: TRBV30; d_call: NA; j_call: TRBJ2-2; clone_size: few; cdr3_aa: CAWSLEGRAGELFF; cdr3_nt: TGTGCCTGGAGTCTGGAGGGTCGGGCCGGGGAGCTGTTTTTT
v_call: TRBV29-1; d_call: TRBD2; j_call: TRBJ2-5; clone_size: NA; cdr3_aa: CSVEGAGVVETQYF; cdr3_nt: TGCAGCGTTGAGGGAGCGGGAGTTGTAGAGACCCAGTACTTC
v_call: TRBV30; d_call: NA; j_call: TRBJ1-1; clone_size: NA; cdr3_aa: CAWIGRNTEAFF; cdr3_nt: TGTGCCTGGATAGGGAGGAACACTGAAGCTTTCTTT
v_call: TRBV6-5; d_call: TRBD1; j_call: TRBJ1-5; clone_size: NA; cdr3_aa: CASRPDRVNQPQHF; cdr3_nt: TGTGCCAGCAGGCCAGACAGGGTTAATCAGCCCCAGCATTTT
v_call: TRBV27; d_call: NA; j_call: TRBJ2-5; clone_size: NA; cdr3_aa: CASSLSGGHETQYF; cdr3_nt: TGTGCCAGCAGTTTATCCGGCGGGCACGAGACCCAGTACTTC
v_call: TRBV6-5; d_call: TRBD1; j_call: TRBJ2-2; clone_size: NA; cdr3_aa: CASSYSGTGGPGELFF; cdr3_nt: TGTGCCAGCAGTTACTCGGGGACAGGGGGCCCCGGGGAGCTGTTTTTT
v_call: TRBV15; d_call: TRBD2; j_call: TRBJ2-3; clone_size: NA; cdr3_aa: CATSEPGLAIADTQYF; cdr3_nt: TGTGCCACCAGCGAGCCGGGACTAGCAATTGCAGATACGCAGTATTTT
v_call: TRBV9; d_call: NA; j_call: TRBJ2-1; clone_size: NA; cdr3_aa: CASSARDNSYNEQFF; cdr3_nt: TGTGCCAGCAGCGCTAGGGACAACTCCTACAATGAGCAGTTCTTC
v_call: TRBV3-1/TRBV3-2; d_call: NA; j_call: TRBJ2-7; clone_size: NA; cdr3_aa: CASSQDTRTSYEQYF; cdr3_nt: TGTGCCAGCAGCCAAGATACGAGGACTTCCTACGAGCAGTACTTC
v_call: TRBV7-2; d_call: NA; j_call: TRBJ2-1; clone_size: NA; cdr3_aa: CASSREVSSYNEQFF; cdr3_nt: TGTGCCAGCAGCCGTGAGGTGAGCTCCTACAATGAGCAGTTCTTC
v_call: TRBV12-3/TRBV12-4; d_call: NA; j_call: TRBJ2-7; clone_size: NA; cdr3_aa: CASSYRAYEQYF; cdr3_nt: TGTGCCAGCAGCTACAGGGCTTACGAGCAGTACTTC
v_call: TRBV27; d_call: NA; j_call: TRBJ1-1; clone_size: NA; cdr3_aa: CASSSSMAVGVEAFF; cdr3_nt: TGTGCCAGCAGTTCCTCTATGGCGGTCGGAGTTGAAGCTTTCTTT
v_call: TRBV29-1; d_call: TRBD2; j_call: TRBJ2-1; clone_size: NA; cdr3_aa: CSVVGTSGSWSEQFF; cdr3_nt: TGCAGCGTTGTAGGGACTAGCGGGAGTTGGAGTGAGCAGTTCTTC
v_call: TRBV3-1/TRBV3-2; d_call: NA; j_call: TRBJ2-6; clone_size: NA; cdr3_aa: CASSPRGINGEGANVLTF; cdr3_nt: TGTGCCAGCAGCCCCCGCGGGATCAACGGGGAGGGGGCCAACGTCCTGACTTTC